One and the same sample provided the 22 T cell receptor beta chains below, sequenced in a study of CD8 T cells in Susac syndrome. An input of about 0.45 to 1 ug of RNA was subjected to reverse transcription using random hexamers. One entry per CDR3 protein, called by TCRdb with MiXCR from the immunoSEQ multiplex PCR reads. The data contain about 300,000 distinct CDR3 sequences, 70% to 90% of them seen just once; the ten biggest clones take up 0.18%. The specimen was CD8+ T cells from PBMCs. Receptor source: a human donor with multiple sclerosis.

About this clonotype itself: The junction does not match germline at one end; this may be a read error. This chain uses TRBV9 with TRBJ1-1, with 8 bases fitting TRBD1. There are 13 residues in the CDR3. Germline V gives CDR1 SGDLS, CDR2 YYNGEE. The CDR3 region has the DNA TGTGCCAGCAGCGCCAGGGGGCCGGCTGAGGCTTTCTTT. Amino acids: CASSARGPAEAFF. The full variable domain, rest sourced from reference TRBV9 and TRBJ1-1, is DSGVTQTPKHLITATGQRVTLRCSPRSGDLSVYWYQQSLDQGLQFLIQYYNGEERAKGNILERFSAQQFPDLHSELNLSSLELGDSALYFCASSARGPAEAFFGQGTRLTVV.

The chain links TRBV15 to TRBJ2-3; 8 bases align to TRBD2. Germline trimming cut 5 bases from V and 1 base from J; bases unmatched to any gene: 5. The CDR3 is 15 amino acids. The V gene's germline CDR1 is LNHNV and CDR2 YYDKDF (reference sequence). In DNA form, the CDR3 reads TGTGCCACCAGCGCAGGGCGGGGGGGCACAGATACGCAGTATTTT. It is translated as CATSAGRGGTDTQYF.

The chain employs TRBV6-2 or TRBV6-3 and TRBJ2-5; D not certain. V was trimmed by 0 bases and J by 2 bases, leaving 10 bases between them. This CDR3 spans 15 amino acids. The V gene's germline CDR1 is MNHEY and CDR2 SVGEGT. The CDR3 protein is CASSYSWTEQETQYF. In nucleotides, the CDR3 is TGTGCCAGCAGTTACTCGTGGACGGAGCAAGAGACCCAGTACTTC.

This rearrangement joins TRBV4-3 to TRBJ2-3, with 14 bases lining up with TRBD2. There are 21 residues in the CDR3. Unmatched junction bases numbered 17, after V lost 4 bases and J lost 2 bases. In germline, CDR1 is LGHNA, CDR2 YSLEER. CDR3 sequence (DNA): TGCGCCAGCAGCCCTGAGATCCCCGGGACTAGCGGGAGTAGGGACACAGATACGCAGTATTTT. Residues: CASSPEIPGTSGSRDTDTQYF.

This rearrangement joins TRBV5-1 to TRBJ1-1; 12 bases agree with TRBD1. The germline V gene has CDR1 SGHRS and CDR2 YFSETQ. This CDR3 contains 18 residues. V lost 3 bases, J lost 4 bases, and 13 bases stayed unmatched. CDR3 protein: CASSWPKGQGASGTEAFF. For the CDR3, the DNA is TGCGCCAGCAGCTGGCCCAAGGGACAGGGGGCCTCTGGCACTGAAGCTTTCTTT. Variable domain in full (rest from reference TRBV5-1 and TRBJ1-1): KAGVTQTPRYLIKTRGQQVTLSCSPISGHRSVSWYQQTPGQGLQFLFEYFSETQRNKGNFPGRFSGRQFSNSRSEMNVSTLELGDSALYLCASSWPKGQGASGTEAFFGQGTRLTVV.

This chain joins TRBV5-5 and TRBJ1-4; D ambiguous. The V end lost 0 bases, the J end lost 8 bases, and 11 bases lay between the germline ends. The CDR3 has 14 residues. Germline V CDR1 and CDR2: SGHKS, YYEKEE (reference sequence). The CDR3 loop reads CASSLGMGSEKLFF. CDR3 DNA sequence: TGTGCCAGCAGCTTGGGTATGGGGTCGGAAAAACTGTTTTTT.

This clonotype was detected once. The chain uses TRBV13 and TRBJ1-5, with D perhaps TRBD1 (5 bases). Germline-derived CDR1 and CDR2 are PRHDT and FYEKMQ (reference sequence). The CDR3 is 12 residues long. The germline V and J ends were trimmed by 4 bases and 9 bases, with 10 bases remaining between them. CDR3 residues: CASSYDRGPQHF. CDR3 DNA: TGTGCCAGCAGCTATGATAGGGGGCCCCAGCATTTT. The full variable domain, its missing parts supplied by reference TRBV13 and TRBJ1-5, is AAGVIQSPRHLIKEKRETATLKCYPIPRHDTVYWYQQGPGQDPQFLISFYEKMQSDKGSIPDRFSAQQFSDYHSELNMSSLELGDSALYFCASSYDRGPQHFGDGTRLSIL.

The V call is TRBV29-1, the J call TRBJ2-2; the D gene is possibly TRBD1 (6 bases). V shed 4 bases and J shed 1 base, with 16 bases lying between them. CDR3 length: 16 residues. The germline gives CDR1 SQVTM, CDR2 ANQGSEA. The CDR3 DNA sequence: TGCAGCGTTGCCGGACCTTTGACAGGGAACACCGGGGAGCTGTTTTTT. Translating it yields CSVAGPLTGNTGELFF.

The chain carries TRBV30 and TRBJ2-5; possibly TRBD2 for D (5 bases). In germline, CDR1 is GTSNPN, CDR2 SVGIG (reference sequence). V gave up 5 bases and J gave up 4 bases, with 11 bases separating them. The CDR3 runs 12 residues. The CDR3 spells CAWWEIGETQYF. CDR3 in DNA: TGTGCCTGGTGGGAGATAGGAGAGACCCAGTACTTC.

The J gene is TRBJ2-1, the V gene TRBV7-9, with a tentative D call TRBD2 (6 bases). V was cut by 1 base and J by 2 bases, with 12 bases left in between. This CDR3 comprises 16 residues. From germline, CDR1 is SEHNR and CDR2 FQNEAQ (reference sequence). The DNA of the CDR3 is TGTGCCAGCAGCTTAGGCGCCGGGGAGGCCTACAATGAGCAGTTCTTC. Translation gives CASSLGAGEAYNEQFF. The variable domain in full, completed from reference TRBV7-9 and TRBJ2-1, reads DTGVSQNPRHKITKRGQNVTFRCDPISEHNRLYWYRQTLGQGPEFLTYFQNEAQLEKSRLLSDRFSAERPKGSFSTLEIQRTEQGDSAMYLCASSLGAGEAYNEQFFGPGTRLTVL.

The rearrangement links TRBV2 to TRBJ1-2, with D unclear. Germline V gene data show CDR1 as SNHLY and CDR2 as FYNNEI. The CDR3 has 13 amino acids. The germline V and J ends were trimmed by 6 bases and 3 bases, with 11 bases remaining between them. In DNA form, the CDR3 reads TGTGCCAGCAGGGCACTGGACCACTATGGCTACACCTTC. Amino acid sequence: CASRALDHYGYTF.

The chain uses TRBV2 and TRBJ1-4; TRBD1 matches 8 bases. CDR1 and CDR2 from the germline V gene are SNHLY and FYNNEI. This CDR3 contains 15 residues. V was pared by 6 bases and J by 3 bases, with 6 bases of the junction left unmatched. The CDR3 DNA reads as TGTGCCAGCAGAGAACGGACAGGGCCTAATGAAAAACTGTTTTTT. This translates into CASRERTGPNEKLFF.

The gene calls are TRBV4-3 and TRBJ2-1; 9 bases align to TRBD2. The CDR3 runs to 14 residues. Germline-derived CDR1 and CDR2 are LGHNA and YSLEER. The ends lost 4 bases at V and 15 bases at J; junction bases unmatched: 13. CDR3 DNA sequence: TGCGCCAGCAGCCCGAGGCGGGAGGGGATCTTTCTGTTCTTC. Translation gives CASSPRREGIFLFF.

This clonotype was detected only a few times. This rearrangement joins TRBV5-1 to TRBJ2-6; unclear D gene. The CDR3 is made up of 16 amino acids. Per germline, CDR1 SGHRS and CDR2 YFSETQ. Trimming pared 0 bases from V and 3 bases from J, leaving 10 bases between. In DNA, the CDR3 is TGCGCCAGCAGCTTGGGGGGTTCGTTTGGGGCCAACGTCCTGACTTTC. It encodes CASSLGGSFGANVLTF.

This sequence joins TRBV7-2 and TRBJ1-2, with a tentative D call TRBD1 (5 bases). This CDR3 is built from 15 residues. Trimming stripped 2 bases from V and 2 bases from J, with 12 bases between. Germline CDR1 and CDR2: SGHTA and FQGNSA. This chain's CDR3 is CASSLSEGWNYGYTF. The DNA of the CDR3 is TGTGCCAGCAGCTTATCGGAGGGGTGGAACTATGGCTACACCTTC.

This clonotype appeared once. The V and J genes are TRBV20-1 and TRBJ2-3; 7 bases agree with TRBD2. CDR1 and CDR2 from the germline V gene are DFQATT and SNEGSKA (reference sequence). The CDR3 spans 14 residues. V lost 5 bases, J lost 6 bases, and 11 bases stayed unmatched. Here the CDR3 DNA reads TGCAGTGCTGGGAGGGGCGACCACCTGGATACGCAGTATTTT. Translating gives CSAGRGDHLDTQYF.

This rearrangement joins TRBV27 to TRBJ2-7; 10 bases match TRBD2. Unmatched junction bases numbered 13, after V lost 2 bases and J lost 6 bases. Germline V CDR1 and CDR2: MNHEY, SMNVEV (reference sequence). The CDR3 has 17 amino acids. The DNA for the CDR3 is TGTGCCAGCAGTTTAGCCCCCGGACTAGCGGTTTTATCCGAGCAGTACTTC. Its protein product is CASSLAPGLAVLSEQYF.

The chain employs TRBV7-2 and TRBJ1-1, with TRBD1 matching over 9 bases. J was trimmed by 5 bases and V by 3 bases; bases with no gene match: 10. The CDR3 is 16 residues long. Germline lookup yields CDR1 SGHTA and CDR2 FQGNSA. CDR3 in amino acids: CASSLPPQGAGTEAFF. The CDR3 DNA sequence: TGTGCCAGCAGCTTGCCCCCACAGGGGGCAGGAACTGAAGCTTTCTTT. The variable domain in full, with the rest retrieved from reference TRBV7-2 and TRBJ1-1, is GAGVSQSPSNKVTEKGKDVELRCDPISGHTALYWYRQSLGQGLEFLIYFQGNSAPDKSGLPSDRFSAERTGGSVSTLTIQRTQQEDSAVYLCASSLPPQGAGTEAFFGQGTRLTVV.

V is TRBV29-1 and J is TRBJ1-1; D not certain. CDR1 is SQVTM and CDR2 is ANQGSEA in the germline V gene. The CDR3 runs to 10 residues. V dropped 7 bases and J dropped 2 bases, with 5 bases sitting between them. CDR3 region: CSGENTEAFF. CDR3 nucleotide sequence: TGCAGCGGAGAAAACACTGAAGCTTTCTTT. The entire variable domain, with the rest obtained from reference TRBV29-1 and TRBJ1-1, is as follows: SAVISQKPSRDICQRGTSLTIQCQVDSQVTMMFWYRQQPGQSLTLIATANQGSEATYESGFVIDKFPISRPNLTFSTLTVSNMSPEDSSIYLCSGENTEAFFGQGTRLTVV.

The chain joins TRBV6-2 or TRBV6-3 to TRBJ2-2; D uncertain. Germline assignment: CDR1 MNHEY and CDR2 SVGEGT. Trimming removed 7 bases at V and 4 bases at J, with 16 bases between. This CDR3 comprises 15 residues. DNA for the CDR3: TGTGCCAGCACCTTAGGCGGATACCTCACCGGGGAGCTGTTTTTT. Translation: CASTLGGYLTGELFF.

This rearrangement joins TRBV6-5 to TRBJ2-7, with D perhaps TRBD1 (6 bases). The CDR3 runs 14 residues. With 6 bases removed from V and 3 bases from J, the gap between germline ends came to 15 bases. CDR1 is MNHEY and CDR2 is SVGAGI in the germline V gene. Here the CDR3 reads CASSHRTAVYEQYF. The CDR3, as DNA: TGTGCCAGCAGCCATCGGACAGCTGTCTACGAGCAGTACTTC.

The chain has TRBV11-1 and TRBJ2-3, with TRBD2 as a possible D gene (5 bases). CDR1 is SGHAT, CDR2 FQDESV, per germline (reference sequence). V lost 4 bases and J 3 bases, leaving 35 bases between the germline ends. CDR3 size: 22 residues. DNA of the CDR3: TGTGCCAGCAGCTCCACCCTCACACACCACACCGGGATTGAAGGCCGGACAGATACGCAGTATTTT. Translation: CASSSTLTHHTGIEGRTDTQYF.